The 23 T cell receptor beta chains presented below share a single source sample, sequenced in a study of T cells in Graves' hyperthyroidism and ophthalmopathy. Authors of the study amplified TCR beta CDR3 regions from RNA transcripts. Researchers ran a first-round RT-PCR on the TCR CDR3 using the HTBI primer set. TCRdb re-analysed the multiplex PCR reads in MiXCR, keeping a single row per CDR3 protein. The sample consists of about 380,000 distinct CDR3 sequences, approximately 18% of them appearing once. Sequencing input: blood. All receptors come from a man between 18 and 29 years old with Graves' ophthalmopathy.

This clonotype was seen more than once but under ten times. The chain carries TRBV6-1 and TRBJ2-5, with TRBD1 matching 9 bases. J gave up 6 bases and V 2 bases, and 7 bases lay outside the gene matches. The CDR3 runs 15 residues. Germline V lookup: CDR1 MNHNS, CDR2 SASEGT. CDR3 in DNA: TGTGCCAGCAGTGAATCACAGGGGGCGCGGAAGACCCAGTACTTC. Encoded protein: CASSESQGARKTQYF.

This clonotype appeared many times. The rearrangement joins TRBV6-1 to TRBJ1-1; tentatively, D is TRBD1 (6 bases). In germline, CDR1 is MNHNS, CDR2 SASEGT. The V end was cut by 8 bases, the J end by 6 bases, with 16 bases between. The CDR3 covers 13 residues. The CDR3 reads CASPGLGGAEAFF. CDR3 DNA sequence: TGTGCCAGCCCCGGGCTAGGGGGGGCTGAAGCTTTCTTT.

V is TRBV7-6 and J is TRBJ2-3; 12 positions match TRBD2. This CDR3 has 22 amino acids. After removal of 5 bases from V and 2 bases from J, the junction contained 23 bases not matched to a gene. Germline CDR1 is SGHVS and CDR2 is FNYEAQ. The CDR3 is CASSHEPLAGGTPDRLTDTQYF. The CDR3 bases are TGTGCCAGCAGCCACGAGCCCCTAGCGGGGGGGACCCCGGACCGTCTCACAGATACGCAGTATTTT.

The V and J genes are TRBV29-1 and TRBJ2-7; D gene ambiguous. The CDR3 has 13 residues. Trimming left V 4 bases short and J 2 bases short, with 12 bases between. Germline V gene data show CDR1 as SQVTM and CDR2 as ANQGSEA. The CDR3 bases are TGCAGCGTTGTAAGCCCGGATACCTACGAGCAGTACTTC. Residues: CSVVSPDTYEQYF.

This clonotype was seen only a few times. Here the CDR3 reads CASSLCTGGRCNEQFF. In DNA form, the CDR3 reads TGTGCCAGCAGCTTATGTACAGGGGGGAGGTGCAATGAGCAGTTCTTC. The chain joins TRBV5-6 to TRBJ2-1; TRBD1 matches 8 bases. Germline loops: CDR1 SGHDT, CDR2 YYEEEE. This CDR3 is built from 16 residues. The ends lost 2 bases at V and 6 bases at J; junction bases unmatched: 10.

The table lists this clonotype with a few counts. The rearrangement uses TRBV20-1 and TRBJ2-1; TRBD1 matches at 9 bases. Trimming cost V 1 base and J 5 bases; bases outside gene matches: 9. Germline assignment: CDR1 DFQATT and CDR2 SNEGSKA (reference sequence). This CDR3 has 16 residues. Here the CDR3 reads CSARGHGTGFNNEQFF. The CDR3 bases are TGCAGTGCTAGAGGCCACGGGACAGGGTTCAACAATGAGCAGTTCTTC.

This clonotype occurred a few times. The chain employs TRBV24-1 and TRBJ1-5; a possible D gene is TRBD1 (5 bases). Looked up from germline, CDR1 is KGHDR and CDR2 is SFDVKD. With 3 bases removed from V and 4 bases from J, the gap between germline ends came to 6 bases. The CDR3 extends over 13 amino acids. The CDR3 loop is CATSDTGNQPQHF. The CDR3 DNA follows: TGTGCCACCAGTGATACAGGAAATCAGCCCCAGCATTTT.

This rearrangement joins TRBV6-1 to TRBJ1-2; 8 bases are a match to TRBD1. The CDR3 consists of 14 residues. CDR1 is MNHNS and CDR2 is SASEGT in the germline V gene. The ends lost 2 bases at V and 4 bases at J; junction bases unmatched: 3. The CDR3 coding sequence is TGTGCCAGCAGTGAACCACAGGGGGTCTATGGCTACACCTTC. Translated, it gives CASSEPQGVYGYTF.

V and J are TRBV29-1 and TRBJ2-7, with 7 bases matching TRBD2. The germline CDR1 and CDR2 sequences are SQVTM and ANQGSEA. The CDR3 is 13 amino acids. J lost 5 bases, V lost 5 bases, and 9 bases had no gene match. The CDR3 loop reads CSVLAAGINEQYF. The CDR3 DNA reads TGCAGCGTTCTAGCGGCGGGAATAAACGAGCAGTACTTC.

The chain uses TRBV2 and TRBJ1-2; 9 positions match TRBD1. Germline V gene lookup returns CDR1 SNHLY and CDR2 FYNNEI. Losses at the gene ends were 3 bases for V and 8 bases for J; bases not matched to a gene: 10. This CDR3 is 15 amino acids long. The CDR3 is CASSDRTGALSGYTF. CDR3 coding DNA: TGTGCCAGCAGTGACCGGACAGGGGCTTTGTCGGGCTACACCTTC.

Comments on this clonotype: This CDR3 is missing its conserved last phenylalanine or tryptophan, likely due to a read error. The CDR3: CASTISYNEQFL. The CDR3 region has the DNA TGCGCCAGCACTATCTCCTACAATGAGCAGTTCCTC. The J gene is TRBJ2-1, the V gene TRBV5-1; D is undetermined. CDR1 is SGHRS, CDR2 YFSETQ, per germline. CDR3 size: 12 residues. V dropped 6 bases and J dropped 0 bases, with 4 bases sitting between them.

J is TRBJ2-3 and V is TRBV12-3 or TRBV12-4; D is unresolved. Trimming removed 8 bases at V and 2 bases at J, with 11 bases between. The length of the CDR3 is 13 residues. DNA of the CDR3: TGTGCCAGCCGCTCGACGACCACAGATACGCAGTATTTT. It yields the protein CASRSTTTDTQYF.

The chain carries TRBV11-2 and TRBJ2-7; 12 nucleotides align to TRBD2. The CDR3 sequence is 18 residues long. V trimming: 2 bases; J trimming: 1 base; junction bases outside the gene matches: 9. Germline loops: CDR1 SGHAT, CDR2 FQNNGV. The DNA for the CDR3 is TGTGCCAGCAGCTTACTCCGACTAGCGGGGGCCCTATCCTACGAGCAGTACTTC. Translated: CASSLLRLAGALSYEQYF.

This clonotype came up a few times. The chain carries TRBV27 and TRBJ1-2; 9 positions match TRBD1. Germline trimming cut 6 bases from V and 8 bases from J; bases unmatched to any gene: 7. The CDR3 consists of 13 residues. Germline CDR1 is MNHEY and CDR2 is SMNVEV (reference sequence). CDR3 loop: CASRYRGLGGYTF. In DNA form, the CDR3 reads TGTGCCAGCAGATACAGGGGGCTGGGAGGCTACACCTTC.

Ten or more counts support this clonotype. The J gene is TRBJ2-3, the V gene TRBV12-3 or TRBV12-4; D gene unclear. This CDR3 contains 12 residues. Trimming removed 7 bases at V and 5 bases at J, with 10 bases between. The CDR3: CASIPLGDTQYF. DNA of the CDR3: TGTGCCAGCATCCCCTTGGGAGATACGCAGTATTTT.

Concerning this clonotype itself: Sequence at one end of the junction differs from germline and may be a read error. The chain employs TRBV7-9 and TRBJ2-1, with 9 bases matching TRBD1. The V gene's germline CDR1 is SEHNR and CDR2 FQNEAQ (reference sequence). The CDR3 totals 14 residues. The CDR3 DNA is TGTGCCAGCAGCCCCGGGACAGGGTTAAATGGGCAGTTCTTC. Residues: CASSPGTGLNGQFF.

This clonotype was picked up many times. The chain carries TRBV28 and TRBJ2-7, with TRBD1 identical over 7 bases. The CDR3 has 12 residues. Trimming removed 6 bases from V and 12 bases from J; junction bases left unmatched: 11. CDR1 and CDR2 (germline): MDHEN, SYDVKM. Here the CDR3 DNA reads TGTGCCAGCAGAACAGAAGGGGGCGCGTGGTACTTC. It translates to CASRTEGGAWYF.

CDR3 amino acids: CASRTSSTDTQYF. DNA for the CDR3: TGTGCCAGCAGAACATCTAGCACAGATACGCAGTATTTT. The V call is TRBV6-2 or TRBV6-3, the J call TRBJ2-3, with D unclear. Trimming removed 6 bases from V and 0 bases from J, with 7 bases in between. The CDR3 consists of 13 residues. Germline V gene sequence: CDR1 MNHEY, CDR2 SVGEGT.

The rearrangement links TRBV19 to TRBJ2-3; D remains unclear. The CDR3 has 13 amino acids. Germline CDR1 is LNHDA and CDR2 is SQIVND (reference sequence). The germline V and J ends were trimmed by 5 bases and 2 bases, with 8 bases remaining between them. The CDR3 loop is CASSGADTDTQYF. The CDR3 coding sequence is TGTGCCAGTAGTGGTGCTGACACAGATACGCAGTATTTT. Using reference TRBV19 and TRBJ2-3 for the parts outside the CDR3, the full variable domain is DGGITQSPKYLFRKEGQNVTLSCEQNLNHDAMYWYRQDPGQGLRLIYYSQIVNDFQKGDIAEGYSVSREKKESFPLTVTSAQKNPTAFYLCASSGADTDTQYFGPGTRLTVL.

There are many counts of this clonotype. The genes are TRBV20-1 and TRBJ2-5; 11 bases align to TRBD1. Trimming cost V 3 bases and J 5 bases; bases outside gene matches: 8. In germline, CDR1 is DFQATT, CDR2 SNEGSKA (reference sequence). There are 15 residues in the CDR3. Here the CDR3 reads CSAREDRGLFETQYF. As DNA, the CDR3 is TGCAGTGCTAGGGAGGACAGGGGGCTTTTCGAGACCCAGTACTTC.

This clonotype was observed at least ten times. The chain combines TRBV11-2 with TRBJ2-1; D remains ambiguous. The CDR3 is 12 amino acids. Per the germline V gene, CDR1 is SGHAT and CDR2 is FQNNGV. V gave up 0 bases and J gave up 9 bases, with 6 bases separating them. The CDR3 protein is CASSLDRSEQFF. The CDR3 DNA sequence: TGTGCCAGCAGCTTAGATAGGAGTGAGCAGTTCTTC. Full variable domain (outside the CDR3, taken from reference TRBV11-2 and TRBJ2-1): EAGVAQSPRYKIIEKRQSVAFWCNPISGHATLYWYQQILGQGPKLLIQFQNNGVVDDSQLPKDRFSAERLKGVDSTLKIQPAKLEDSAVYLCASSLDRSEQFFGPGTRLTVL.

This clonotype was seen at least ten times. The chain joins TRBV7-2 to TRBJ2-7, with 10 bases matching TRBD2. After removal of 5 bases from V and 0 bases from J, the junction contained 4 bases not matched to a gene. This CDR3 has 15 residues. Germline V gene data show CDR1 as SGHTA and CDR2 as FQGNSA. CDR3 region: CASSQTSGASYEQYF. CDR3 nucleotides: TGTGCCAGCAGCCAAACTAGCGGGGCCTCCTACGAGCAGTACTTC.

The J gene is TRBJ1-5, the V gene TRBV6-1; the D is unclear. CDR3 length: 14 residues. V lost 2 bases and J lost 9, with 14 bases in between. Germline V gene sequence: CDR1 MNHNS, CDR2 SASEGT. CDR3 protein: CASSESPATGPQHF. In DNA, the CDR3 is TGTGCCAGCAGTGAATCTCCAGCCACGGGGCCCCAGCATTTT.